The text below deals with one T cell receptor beta chain. Its target is not known. The data originate from a study of T cell responses to AZD1222 COVID-19 vaccine. Findings and limits, study-wide: Spike-spanning, vaccine-associated CD4 TCRs were dominant at 160-218 and 743-854.

Method: immunoSEQ multiplex PCR; TCRdb's copy keeps in-frame clones and lacks some. Of around 99,000 clones in the sample, under 95% were seen once. V lost 1 base, J lost 6 bases, and 10 bases lay in between. The germline V gene has CDR1 LNHNV and CDR2 YYDKDF (reference sequence). This CDR3 spans 14 amino acids. V gene TRBV15 combines with J gene TRBJ1-5; tentative D call: TRBD1 (6 bases). The TCR originated in an adult in good health. The sample here was peripheral blood, taken on day 0 of AZD1222 vaccination. CDR3: CATSRGGAGQPQHF. The CDR3 region has the DNA TGTGCCACCAGCAGAGGGGGGGCGGGTCAGCCCCAGCATTTT.